This T cell receptor beta chain was sequenced in a study of beta chain features in type 1 diabetes. The study reverse transcribed the entire isolated RNA, so it sequenced expressed TCRB transcripts. TCRdb's table, derived via immunoSEQ multiplex PCR, lists solely in-frame clones and lacks some. Here the sample spans some 240,000 clones, roughly 10% being singletons. Of note for this clone: The antigen remains unidentified.

Overall study results and limits: All four CD4+ subsets from Type 1 diabetes patients carried moderately but significantly shorter TCRB CDR3s. Shorter templates might be favored by PCR, and equally so in patients and in controls.

Germline CDR1 reads LGHNA; CDR2 reads YSLEER. The V end was cut by 3 bases, the J end by 0 bases, with 9 bases between. The CDR3 spans 15 residues. The clonotype comes from a young man in good health. Sequenced input: central memory CD4+ T cells from blood. The chain employs TRBV4-3 and TRBJ1-3; possible D gene TRBD1, 6 bases. The CDR3 here is CASSHGQLSGNTIYF. Written as DNA, the CDR3 is TGCGCCAGCAGCCACGGACAGCTCTCTGGAAACACCATATATTTT.